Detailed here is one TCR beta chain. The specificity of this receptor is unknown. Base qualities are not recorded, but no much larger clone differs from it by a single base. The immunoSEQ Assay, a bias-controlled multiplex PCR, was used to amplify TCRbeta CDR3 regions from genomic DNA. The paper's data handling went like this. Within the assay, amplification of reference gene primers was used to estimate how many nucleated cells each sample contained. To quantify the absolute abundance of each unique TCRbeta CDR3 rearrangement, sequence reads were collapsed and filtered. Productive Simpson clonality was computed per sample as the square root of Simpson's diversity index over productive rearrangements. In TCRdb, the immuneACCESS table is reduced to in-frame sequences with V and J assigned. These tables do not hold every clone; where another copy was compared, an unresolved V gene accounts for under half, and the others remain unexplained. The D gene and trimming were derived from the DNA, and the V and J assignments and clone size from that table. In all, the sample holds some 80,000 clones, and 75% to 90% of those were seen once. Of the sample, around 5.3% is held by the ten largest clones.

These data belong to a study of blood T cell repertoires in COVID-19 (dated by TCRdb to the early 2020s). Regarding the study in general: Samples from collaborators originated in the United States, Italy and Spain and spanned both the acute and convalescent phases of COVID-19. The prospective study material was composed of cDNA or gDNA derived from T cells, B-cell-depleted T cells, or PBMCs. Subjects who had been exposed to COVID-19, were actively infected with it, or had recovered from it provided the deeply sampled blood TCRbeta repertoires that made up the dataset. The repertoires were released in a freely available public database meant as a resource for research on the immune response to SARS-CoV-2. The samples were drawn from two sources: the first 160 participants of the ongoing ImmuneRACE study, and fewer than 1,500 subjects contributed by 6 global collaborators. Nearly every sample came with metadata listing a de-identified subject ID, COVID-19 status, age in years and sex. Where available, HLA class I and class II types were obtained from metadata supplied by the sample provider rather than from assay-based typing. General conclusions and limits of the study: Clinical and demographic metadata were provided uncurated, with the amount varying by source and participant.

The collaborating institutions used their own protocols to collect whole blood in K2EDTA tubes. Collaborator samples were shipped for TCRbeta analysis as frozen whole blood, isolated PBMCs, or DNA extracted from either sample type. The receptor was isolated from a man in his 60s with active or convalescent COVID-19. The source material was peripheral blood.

The DNA is TGTGCCAGTAGTTCCCCCGACAGAAGCTCTGGAAACACCATATATTTT. This is translated as CASSSPDRSSGNTIYF. The chain is assembled from TRBV19 and TRBJ1-3, and perhaps TRBD1 as D gene, on 5 matching bases. V loses 5 bases, J loses 0 bases, and the germline ends lie 14 bases apart. Via the germline V gene (reference sequence), CDR1 is LNHDA and CDR2 SQIVND. There are 16 amino acids in the CDR3, from cysteine to phenylalanine inclusive. Only the CDR3 part of the read is kept: 48 bases, read in frame from the first base.